This T cell receptor (beta chain) is drawn from a study of PD-1 blockade in classical Hodgkin lymphoma (dated by TCRdb to 2019 to 2021). With regard to the full study: Nivolumab dosing was 3 mg/kg intravenously every 2 weeks, continuing until either disease progression or unacceptable toxicity. The study used TCR beta sequencing and CyTOF to define a peripheral blood immune signature of response to PD-1 blockade in classical Hodgkin lymphoma. General findings and caveats noted by the study authors: A significant rise by C4D1 was seen in CD4+ but not CD8+ TCR diversity (p=0.0027 vs p=0.16), with the rise being most apparent in complete responders (p=0.02). Newly diagnosed patients were reported to have lower baseline TCR diversity than healthy donors, and relapsed/refractory patients were reported to have lower baseline TCR diversity still. Diversity was lower in patients who began nivolumab less than 1 year after ASCT, so these patients were left out of later analyses to avoid confounding by immune reconstitution. Trial patients achieving complete response had baseline diversity similar to newly diagnosed patients, whereas partial responders and progressors had significantly lower diversity. The study covered only a single clinical trial cohort, and the causes of the repertoire differences, possibly disease activity or prior therapy, were still not defined.

CDR1 and CDR2 were assigned from the germline V gene as MDHEN and SYDVKM. Taken from cysteine to phenylalanine, the CDR3 has 15 residues. The sequence is cut down to CDR3 DNA, 45 bases in frame from base 1. Trimming removed 6 bases from V and 4 bases from J; the gene matches leave 9 bases unexplained. Of note for this clone: Its antigen specificity is not known. Per-nucleotide qualities are absent, and no much larger clonotype sits a single base away.

The Qiagen DNeasy kit was used to extract genomic DNA both from unsorted PBMCs and from the negatively selected CD4+ and CD8+ fractions. Amplification of TCR beta CDR3 regions was done by immunoSEQ multiplex PCR with primers that anneal to V and J segments. A synthetic immune receptor repertoire was used to minimize amplification bias, and any remaining bias was removed computationally after sequencing. In the paper's pipeline: Custom Python scripts were used to quantify repertoire diversity as the Shannon entropy index. Unsorted, CD4+ and CD8+ repertoires were analyzed separately, except in combined analyses where CD4+ and CD8+ sequences were merged in silico. A clone was considered expanded if an increase in frequency of at least 2-fold after treatment relative to C1D1 was found, and a pseudocount of 0.5 was applied to clones undetected at baseline. Clones with 0 or 1 copy at C1D1 were classified as singleton clones, and clones with 2 or more copies were classified as non-singleton clones. By matching protein sequences in sorted samples from the same patient, clones expanded in unsorted samples were annotated as CD4+, CD8+ or unknown. Diversity changes from C1D1 to C4D1 were tested in paired samples using Wilcoxon tests. TCRdb carries this immuneACCESS record with in-frame sequences only. Its versions omit some clonotypes, under half of them owing to an unresolved V gene in the studies checked, with the rest unexplained. The V and J calls and clone size are taken from that table; D and trimming were inferred from the DNA. This sample holds some 41,000 clones; 76% were observed only once. Of the sample, 11% is held by the ten largest clones.

Read against the paper, the sample's time point label means: cycle 1 day 1 (C1D1), immediately before nivolumab initiation. Relapse after autologous stem cell transplantation had occurred in all trial patients, and cohorts A, B and C were distinguished by prior brentuximab vedotin exposure. The trial cohort comprised some 60 patients with relapsed/refractory classical Hodgkin lymphoma whose best overall responses were complete response, partial response or progressive disease. Single-agent nivolumab was administered to trial patients in the multi-cohort phase II CheckMate 205 trial. An independent review committee assessed best overall response by applying the 2007 International Working Group response criteria. Trial PBMCs were collected just before the start of nivolumab (C1D1) and during therapy at cycle 2 day 1 and cycle 4 day 1. Peripheral blood was collected in 8 mL Vacutainer Cell Preparation Tubes, from which PBMCs were isolated by centrifugation and then cryopreserved.

The receptor's source is a human donor with classical Hodgkin lymphoma. The sequence joins TRBV28 to TRBJ1-5; TRBD1 agrees with 7 junctional bases. This specimen was peripheral blood mononuclear cells (PBMCs), taken at baseline. The nucleotide sequence is given as TGTGCCAGCAGCCTCGCGGACAGGATTAATCAGCCCCAGCATTTT. This translates into CASSLADRINQPQHF. The variable domain in full, with residues beyond the CDR3 obtained from the reference TRBV28 and TRBJ1-5 genes, is DVKVTQSSRYLVKRTGEKVFLECVQDMDHENMFWYRQDPGLGLRLIYFSYDVKMKEKGDIPEGYSVSREKKERFSLILESASTNQTSMYLCASSLADRINQPQHFGDGTRLSIL.